The clone carrying this TCR beta chain appeared a few times. The antigen is not known. The sample comes from a study of T-cell reconstitution after alpha-beta-depleted transplantation in children. Broader study findings: Newly produced T cells mostly accounted for T-cell counts and diversity one year post-transplant. Several hundred expanded graft clones reportedly supplied alpha-beta T cells about two months after transplant.

The TCRbeta library incorporated unique molecular identifiers. TCRdb re-called the PCR reads through MiXCR, storing one row per CDR3 protein. The sample consists of hundreds of thousands of distinct CDR3 sequences, about an eighth of them appearing once. CDR1 is DFQATT, CDR2 SNEGSKA, per germline (reference sequence). J gave up 3 bases and V 5 bases, and 16 bases lay outside the gene matches. CDR3 size: 17 residues. The specimen comprised PBMCs, sampled before TCRalphabeta/CD19-depleted stem cell transplant. This TCR was recovered from a girl aged 2 to 9 with congenital amegakaryocytic thrombocytopenia, due to receive a stem cell transplant. V usage is TRBV20-1 and J usage is TRBJ2-7; 10 nucleotides line up with TRBD2. The CDR3 DNA sequence: TGCAGTGCTCCGCGATGGGCGATGGCTAGCGGGGGCTACGAGCAGTACTTC. This encodes CSAPRWAMASGGYEQYF.